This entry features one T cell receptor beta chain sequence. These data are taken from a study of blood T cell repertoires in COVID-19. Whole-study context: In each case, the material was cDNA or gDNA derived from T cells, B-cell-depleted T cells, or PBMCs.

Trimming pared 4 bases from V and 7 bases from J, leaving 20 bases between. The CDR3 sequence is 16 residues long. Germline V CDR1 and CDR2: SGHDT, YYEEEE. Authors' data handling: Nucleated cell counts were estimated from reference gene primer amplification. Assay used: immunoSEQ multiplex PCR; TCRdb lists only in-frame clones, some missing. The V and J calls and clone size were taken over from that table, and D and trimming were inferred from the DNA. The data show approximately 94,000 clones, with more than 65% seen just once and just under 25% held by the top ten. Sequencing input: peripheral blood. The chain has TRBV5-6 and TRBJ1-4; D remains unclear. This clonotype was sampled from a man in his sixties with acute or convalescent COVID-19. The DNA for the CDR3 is TGTGCCAGCAGCCATCGACGGAGGGAAGTCGGTGAAAAACTGTTTTTT. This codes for CASSHRRREVGEKLFF. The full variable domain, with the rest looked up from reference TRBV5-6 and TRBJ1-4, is DAGVTQSPTHLIKTRGQQVTLRCSPKSGHDTVSWYQQALGQGPQFIFQYYEEEERQRGNFPDRFSGHQFPNYSSELNVNALLLGDSALYLCASSHRRREVGEKLFFGSGTQLSVL.